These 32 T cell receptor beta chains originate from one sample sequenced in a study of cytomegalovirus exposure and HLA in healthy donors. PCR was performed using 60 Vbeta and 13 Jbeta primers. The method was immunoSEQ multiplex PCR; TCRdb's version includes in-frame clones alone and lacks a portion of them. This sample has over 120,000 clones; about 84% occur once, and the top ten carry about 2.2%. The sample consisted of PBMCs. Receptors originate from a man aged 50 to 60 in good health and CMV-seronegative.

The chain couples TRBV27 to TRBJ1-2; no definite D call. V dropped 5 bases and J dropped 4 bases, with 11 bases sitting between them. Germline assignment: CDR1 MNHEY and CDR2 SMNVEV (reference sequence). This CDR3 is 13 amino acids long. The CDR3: CASSPPGGYGYTF. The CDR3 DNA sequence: TGTGCCAGCAGTCCACCGGGAGGCTATGGCTACACCTTC.

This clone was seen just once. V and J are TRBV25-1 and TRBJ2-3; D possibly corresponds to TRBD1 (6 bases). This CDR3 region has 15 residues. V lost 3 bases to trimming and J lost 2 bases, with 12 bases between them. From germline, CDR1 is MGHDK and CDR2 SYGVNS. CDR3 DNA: TGTGCCAGCAGTGAGGGTTGGGGGCTCACAGATACGCAGTATTTT. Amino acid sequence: CASSEGWGLTDTQYF.

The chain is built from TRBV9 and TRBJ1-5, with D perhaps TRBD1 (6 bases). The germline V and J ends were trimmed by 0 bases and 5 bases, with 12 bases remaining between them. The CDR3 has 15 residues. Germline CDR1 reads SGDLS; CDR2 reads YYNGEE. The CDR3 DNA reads TGTGCCAGCAGCGTAGTACCAGGGGATGATCAGCCCCAGCATTTT. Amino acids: CASSVVPGDDQPQHF.

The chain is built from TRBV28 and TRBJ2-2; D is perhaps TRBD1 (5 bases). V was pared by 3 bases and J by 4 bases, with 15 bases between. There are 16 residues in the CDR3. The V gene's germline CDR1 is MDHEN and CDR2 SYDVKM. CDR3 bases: TGTGCCAGCAGTTTGGGGAATCAGGGTCGCACCGGGGAGCTGTTTTTT. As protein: CASSLGNQGRTGELFF. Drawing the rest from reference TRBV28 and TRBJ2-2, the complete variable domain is DVKVTQSSRYLVKRTGEKVFLECVQDMDHENMFWYRQDPGLGLRLIYFSYDVKMKEKGDIPEGYSVSREKKERFSLILESASTNQTSMYLCASSLGNQGRTGELFFGEGSRLTVL.

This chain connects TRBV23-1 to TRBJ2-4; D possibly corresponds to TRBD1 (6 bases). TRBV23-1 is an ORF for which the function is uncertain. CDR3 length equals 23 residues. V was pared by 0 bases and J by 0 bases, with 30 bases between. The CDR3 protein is CASSQSEGSGQGTYILAKNIQYF. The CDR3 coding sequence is TGCGCCAGCAGTCAATCTGAGGGCTCTGGGCAGGGGACCTATATACTAGCCAAAAACATTCAGTACTTC.

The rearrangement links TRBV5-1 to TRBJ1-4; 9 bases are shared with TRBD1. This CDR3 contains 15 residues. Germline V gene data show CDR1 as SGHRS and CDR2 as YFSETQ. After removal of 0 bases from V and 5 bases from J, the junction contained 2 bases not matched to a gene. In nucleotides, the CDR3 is TGCGCCAGCAGCTTGGAGGGGACAGGGAATGAAAAACTGTTTTTT. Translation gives CASSLEGTGNEKLFF. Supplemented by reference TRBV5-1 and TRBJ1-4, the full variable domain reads KAGVTQTPRYLIKTRGQQVTLSCSPISGHRSVSWYQQTPGQGLQFLFEYFSETQRNKGNFPGRFSGRQFSNSRSEMNVSTLELGDSALYLCASSLEGTGNEKLFFGSGTQLSVL.

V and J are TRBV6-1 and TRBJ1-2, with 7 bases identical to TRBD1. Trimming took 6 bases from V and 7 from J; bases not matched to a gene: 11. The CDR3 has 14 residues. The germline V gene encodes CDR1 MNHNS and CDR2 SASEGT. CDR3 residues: CASRLETGVSGYTF. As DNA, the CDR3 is TGTGCCAGCAGACTAGAAACAGGGGTATCTGGCTACACCTTC.

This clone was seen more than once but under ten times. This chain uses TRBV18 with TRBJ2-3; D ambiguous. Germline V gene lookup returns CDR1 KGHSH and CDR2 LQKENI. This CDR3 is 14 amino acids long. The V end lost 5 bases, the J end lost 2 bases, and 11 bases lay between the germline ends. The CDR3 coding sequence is TGTGCCAGCTCATTCGGTACCGACACAGATACGCAGTATTTT. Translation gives CASSFGTDTDTQYF.

DNA of the CDR3: TGTGCCAGCAGTGGGACAGGGGACGCCTACGAGCAGTACTTC. It specifies CASSGTGDAYEQYF. This chain connects TRBV6-1 to TRBJ2-7, with 9 bases lining up with TRBD1. The V gene end was trimmed by 4 bases and the J gene end by 2 bases; junction bases not matched to a gene: 3. The CDR3 covers 14 residues. Per germline, CDR1 MNHNS and CDR2 SASEGT.

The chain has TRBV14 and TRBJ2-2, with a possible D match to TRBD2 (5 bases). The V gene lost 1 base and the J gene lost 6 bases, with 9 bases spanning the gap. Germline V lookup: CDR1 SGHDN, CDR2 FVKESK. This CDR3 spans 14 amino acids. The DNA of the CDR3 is TGTGCCAGCAGCCAAGCCCGGGGTGCCGGGGAGCTGTTTTTT. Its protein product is CASSQARGAGELFF.

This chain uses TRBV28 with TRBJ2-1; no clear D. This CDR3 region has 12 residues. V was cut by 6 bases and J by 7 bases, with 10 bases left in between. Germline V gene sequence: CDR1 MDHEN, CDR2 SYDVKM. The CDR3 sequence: CASSLGWNEQFF. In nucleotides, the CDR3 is TGTGCCAGCAGCCTCGGGTGGAATGAGCAGTTCTTC. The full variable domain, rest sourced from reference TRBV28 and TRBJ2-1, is DVKVTQSSRYLVKRTGEKVFLECVQDMDHENMFWYRQDPGLGLRLIYFSYDVKMKEKGDIPEGYSVSREKKERFSLILESASTNQTSMYLCASSLGWNEQFFGPGTRLTVL.

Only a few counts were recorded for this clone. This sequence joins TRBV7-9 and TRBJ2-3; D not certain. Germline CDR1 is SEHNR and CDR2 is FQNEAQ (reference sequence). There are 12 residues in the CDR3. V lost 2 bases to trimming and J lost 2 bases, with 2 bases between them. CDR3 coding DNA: TGTGCCAGCAGCTTATACACAGATACGCAGTATTTT. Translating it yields CASSLYTDTQYF. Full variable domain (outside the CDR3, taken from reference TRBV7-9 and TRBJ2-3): DTGVSQNPRHKITKRGQNVTFRCDPISEHNRLYWYRQTLGQGPEFLTYFQNEAQLEKSRLLSDRFSAERPKGSFSTLEIQRTEQGDSAMYLCASSLYTDTQYFGPGTRLTVL.

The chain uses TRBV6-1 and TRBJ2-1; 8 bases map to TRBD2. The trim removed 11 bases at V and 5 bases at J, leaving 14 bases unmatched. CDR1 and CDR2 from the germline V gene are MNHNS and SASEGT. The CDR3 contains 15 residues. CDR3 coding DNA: TGTGCCTCCGCTCCGGGACTAGGAATAAACAATGAGCAGTTCTTC. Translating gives CASAPGLGINNEQFF.

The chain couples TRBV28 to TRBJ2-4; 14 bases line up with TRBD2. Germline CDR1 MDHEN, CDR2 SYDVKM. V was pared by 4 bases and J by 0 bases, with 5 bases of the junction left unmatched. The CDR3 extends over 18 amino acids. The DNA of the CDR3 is TGTGCCAGCAGTTGGACTAGCGGGGGGCTACTAGCCAAAAACATTCAGTACTTC. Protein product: CASSWTSGGLLAKNIQYF.

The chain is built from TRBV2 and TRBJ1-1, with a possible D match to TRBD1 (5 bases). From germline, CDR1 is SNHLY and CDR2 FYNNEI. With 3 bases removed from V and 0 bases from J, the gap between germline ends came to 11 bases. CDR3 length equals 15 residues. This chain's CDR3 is CASSDQGSLNTEAFF. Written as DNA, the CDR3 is TGTGCCAGCAGTGATCAGGGCTCCTTGAACACTGAAGCTTTCTTT.

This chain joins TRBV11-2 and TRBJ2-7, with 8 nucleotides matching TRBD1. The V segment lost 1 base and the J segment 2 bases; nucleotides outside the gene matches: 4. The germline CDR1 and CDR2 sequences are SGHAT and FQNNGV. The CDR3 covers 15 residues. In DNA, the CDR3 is TGTGCCAGCAGCTTAGGTCAGGGGGCACCCTACGAGCAGTACTTC. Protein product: CASSLGQGAPYEQYF.

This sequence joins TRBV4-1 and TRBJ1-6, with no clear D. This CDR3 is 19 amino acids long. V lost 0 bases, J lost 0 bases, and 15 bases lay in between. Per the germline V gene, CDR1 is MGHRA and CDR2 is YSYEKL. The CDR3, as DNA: TGCGCCAGCAGCCAAGATCTTGCGGCAGCGAGCTCCTATAATTCACCCCTCCACTTT. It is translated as CASSQDLAAASSYNSPLHF.

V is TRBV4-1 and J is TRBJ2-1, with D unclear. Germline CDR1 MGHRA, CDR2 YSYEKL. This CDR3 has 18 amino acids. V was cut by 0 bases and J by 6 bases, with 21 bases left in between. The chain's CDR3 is CASSQDRRSSAVGNEQFF. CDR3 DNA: TGCGCCAGCAGCCAAGATAGGCGGAGTTCGGCTGTGGGCAATGAGCAGTTCTTC.

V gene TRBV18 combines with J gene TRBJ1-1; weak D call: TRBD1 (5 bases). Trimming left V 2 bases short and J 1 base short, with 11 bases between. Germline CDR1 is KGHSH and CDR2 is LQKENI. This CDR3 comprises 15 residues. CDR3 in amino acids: CASSPFGGANTEAFF. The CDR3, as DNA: TGTGCCAGCTCACCATTCGGGGGTGCGAACACTGAAGCTTTCTTT.

The CDR3 region is CASSRTVNYGYTF. In DNA form, the CDR3 reads TGTGCCAGCAGTAGAACAGTCAACTATGGCTACACCTTC. This chain links TRBV28 with TRBJ1-2, with D unresolved. Germline CDR1 reads MDHEN; CDR2 reads SYDVKM. Between the trimmed V and J ends, which lost 5 bases and 2 bases, there was a span of 9 bases. The CDR3 spans 13 residues.

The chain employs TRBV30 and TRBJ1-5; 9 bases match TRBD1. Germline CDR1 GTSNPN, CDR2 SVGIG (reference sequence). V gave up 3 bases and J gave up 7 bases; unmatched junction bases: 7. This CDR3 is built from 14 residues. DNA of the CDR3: TGTGCCTGGAGCGGGACAGGGTTTCGGCAGCCCCAGCATTTT. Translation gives CAWSGTGFRQPQHF. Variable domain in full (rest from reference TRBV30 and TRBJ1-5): SQTIHQWPATLVQPVGSPLSLECTVEGTSNPNLYWYRQAAGRGLQLLFYSVGIGQISSEVPQNLSASRPQDRQFILSSKKLLLSDSGFYLCAWSGTGFRQPQHFGDGTRLSIL.

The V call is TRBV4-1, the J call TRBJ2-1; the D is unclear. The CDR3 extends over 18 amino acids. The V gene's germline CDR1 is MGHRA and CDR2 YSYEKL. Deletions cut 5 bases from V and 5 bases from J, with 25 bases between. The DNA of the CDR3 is TGCGCCAGCAGCGCACACTCACGACTGACGGCCCTTAACAATGAGCAGTTCTTC. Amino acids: CASSAHSRLTALNNEQFF.

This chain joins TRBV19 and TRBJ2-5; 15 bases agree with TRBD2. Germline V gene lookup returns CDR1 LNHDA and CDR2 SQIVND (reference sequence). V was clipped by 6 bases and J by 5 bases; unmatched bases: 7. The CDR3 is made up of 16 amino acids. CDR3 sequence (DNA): TGTGCCAGTAGAACGGGACTAGCGGGGGGCTGGGAGACCCAGTACTTC. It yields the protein CASRTGLAGGWETQYF. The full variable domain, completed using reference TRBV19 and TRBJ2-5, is DGGITQSPKYLFRKEGQNVTLSCEQNLNHDAMYWYRQDPGQGLRLIYYSQIVNDFQKGDIAEGYSVSREKKESFPLTVTSAQKNPTAFYLCASRTGLAGGWETQYFGPGTRLLVL.

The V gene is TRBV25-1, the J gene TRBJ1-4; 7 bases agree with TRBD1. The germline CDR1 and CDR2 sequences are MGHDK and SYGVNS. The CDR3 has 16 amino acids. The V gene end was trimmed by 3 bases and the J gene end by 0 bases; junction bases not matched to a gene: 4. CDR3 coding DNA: TGTGCCAGCAGTGACCACGGACAGGCAACTAATGAAAAACTGTTTTTT. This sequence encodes CASSDHGQATNEKLFF.

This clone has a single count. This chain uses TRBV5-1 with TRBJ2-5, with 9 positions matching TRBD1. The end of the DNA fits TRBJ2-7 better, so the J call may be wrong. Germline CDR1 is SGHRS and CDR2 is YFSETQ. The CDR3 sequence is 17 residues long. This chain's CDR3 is CASSVETPGQGSYEQYF. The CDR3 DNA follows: TGCGCCAGCAGCGTAGAGACTCCGGGACAGGGAAGTTACGAGCAGTACTTC.

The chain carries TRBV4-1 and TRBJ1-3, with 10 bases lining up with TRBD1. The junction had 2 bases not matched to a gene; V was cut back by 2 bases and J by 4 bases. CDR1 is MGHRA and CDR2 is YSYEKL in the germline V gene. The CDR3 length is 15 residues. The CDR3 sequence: CASSQRQGAGNTIYF. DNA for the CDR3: TGCGCCAGCAGCCAAAGACAGGGGGCAGGAAACACCATATATTTT.

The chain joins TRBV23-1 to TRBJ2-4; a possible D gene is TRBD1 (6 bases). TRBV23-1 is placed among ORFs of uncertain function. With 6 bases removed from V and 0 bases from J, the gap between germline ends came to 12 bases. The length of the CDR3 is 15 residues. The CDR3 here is CASRLDRLAKNIQYF. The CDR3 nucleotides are TGCGCCAGCAGGCTGGACAGACTAGCCAAAAACATTCAGTACTTC.

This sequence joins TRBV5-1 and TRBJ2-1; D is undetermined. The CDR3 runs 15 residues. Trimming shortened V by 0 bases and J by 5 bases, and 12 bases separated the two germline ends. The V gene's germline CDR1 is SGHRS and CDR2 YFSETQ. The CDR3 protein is CASSLASRLNNEQFF. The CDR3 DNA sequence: TGCGCCAGCAGCTTGGCCTCCAGGCTGAACAATGAGCAGTTCTTC.

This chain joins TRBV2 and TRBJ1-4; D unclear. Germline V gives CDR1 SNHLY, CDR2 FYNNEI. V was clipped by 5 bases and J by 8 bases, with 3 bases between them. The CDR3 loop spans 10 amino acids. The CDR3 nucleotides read TGTGCCAGCAGTATAGAAAAACTGTTTTTT. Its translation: CASSIEKLFF.

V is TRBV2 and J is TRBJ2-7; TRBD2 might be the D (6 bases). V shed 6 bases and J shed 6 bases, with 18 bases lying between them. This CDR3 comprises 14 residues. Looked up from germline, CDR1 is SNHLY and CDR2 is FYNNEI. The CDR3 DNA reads TGTGCCAGCAGACTAGCTCCTTTACCTTCCGAGCAGTACTTC. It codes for CASRLAPLPSEQYF.

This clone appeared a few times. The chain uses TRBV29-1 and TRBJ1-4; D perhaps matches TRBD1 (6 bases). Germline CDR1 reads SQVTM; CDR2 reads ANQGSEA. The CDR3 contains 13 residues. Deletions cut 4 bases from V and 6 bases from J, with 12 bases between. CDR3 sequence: CSVGQGMDEKLFF. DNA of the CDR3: TGCAGCGTTGGGCAGGGGATGGATGAAAAACTGTTTTTT. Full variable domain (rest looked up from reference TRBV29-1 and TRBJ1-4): SAVISQKPSRDICQRGTSLTIQCQVDSQVTMMFWYRQQPGQSLTLIATANQGSEATYESGFVIDKFPISRPNLTFSTLTVSNMSPEDSSIYLCSVGQGMDEKLFFGSGTQLSVL.

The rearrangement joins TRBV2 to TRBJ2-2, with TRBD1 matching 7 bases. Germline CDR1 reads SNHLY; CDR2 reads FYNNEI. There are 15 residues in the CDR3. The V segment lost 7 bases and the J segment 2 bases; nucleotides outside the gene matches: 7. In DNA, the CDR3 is TGTGCCAGCACCCTAGGGGGCAGAAACACCGGGGAGCTGTTTTTT. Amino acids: CASTLGGRNTGELFF.